A single sample is the source of the 27 T cell receptor beta chains below, sequenced in a study of CD8+ T cells in alopecia areata. Following RNA extraction, reverse transcription yielded cDNA that acted as the sequencing template. Profiling relied on immunoSEQ multiplex PCR, and the TCRdb table lists in-frame clones only, not all of them. The sample lists some 200,000 clones; 56% were seen once. Sequenced input: CD8+ T cells sorted from blood. These receptors all stem from a human donor in good health.

The chain employs TRBV11-1 and TRBJ2-7; D uncertain. V lost 2 bases, J lost 3 bases, and 8 bases lay in between. CDR1 and CDR2 from the germline V gene are SGHAT and FQDESV (reference sequence). This CDR3 has 13 residues. The CDR3 is CASSLTVDYEQYF. CDR3 bases: TGTGCCAGCAGCTTAACAGTTGACTACGAGCAGTACTTC. The whole variable domain, filled in from reference TRBV11-1 and TRBJ2-7, reads EAEVAQSPRYKITEKSQAVAFWCDPISGHATLYWYRQILGQGPELLVQFQDESVVDDSQLPKDRFSAERLKGVDSTLKIQPAELGDSAMYLCASSLTVDYEQYFGPGTRLTVT.

The table lists this clone with a few counts. The chain carries TRBV18 and TRBJ2-2; D unclear. Germline loops: CDR1 KGHSH, CDR2 LQKENI. The CDR3 consists of 14 residues. V lost 1 base and J 3 bases, leaving 6 bases between the germline ends. CDR3 sequence reads: CASSPQTDTGELFF. The CDR3 DNA reads TGTGCCAGCTCACCACAAACAGACACCGGGGAGCTGTTTTTT.

CDR3 residues: CASKLRQGIYEQYF. In DNA, the CDR3 is TGTGCCAGTAAGCTTCGACAGGGGATTTACGAGCAGTACTTC. V is TRBV28 and J is TRBJ2-7; 8 nucleotides align to TRBD1. This CDR3 contains 14 residues. In germline, CDR1 is MDHEN, CDR2 SYDVKM. V was clipped by 9 bases and J by 4 bases; unmatched bases: 11.

This clone was seen a handful of times. V and J are TRBV5-6 and TRBJ1-1; TRBD1 might be the D (5 bases). The germline CDR1 and CDR2 sequences are SGHDT and YYEEEE. V was clipped by 0 bases and J by 4 bases, with 7 bases between them. The CDR3 totals 13 residues. The CDR3: CASSLAGSTEAFF. DNA for the CDR3: TGTGCCAGCAGCTTGGCAGGGAGCACTGAAGCTTTCTTT.

The chain employs TRBV4-2 and TRBJ1-5; D unresolved. Germline V gene data show CDR1 as LGHNA and CDR2 as YNFKEQ. V was clipped by 0 bases and J by 7 bases, with 10 bases between them. The CDR3 is 14 amino acids. CDR3 DNA: TGTGCCAGCAGCCAAGAGGGGAGGGAGCAGCCCCAGCATTTT. Its translation: CASSQEGREQPQHF.

The chain joins TRBV6-6 to TRBJ2-3; D is unclear. The CDR3 is made up of 12 amino acids. Germline CDR1 MNHNY, CDR2 SVGAGI (reference sequence). The V end lost 4 bases, the J end lost 2 bases, and 4 bases lay between the germline ends. The CDR3 here is CASSLTTDTQYF. CDR3 coding DNA: TGTGCCAGCAGTTTAACCACAGATACGCAGTATTTT.

This chain joins TRBV7-9 and TRBJ1-6; no reliable D call. The germline V and J ends were trimmed by 4 bases and 7 bases, with 5 bases remaining between them. The length of the CDR3 is 12 residues. CDR1 is SEHNR, CDR2 FQNEAQ, per germline (reference sequence). Written as DNA, the CDR3 is TGTGCCAGCAGCTCCCAGAATTCACCCCTCCACTTT. This encodes CASSSQNSPLHF. Full variable domain (rest looked up from reference TRBV7-9 and TRBJ1-6): DTGVSQNPRHKITKRGQNVTFRCDPISEHNRLYWYRQTLGQGPEFLTYFQNEAQLEKSRLLSDRFSAERPKGSFSTLEIQRTEQGDSAMYLCASSSQNSPLHFGNGTRLTVT.

As to this clone: Different DNA sequences within this sample yield the same CDR3. The chain recombines TRBV9 with TRBJ2-5; D unclear. The germline V and J ends were trimmed by 0 bases and 3 bases, with 3 bases remaining between them. Germline lookup yields CDR1 SGDLS and CDR2 YYNGEE. The CDR3 is 12 residues long. The CDR3 spells CASSVGEETQYF. The CDR3 DNA follows: TGTGCCAGCAGCGTAGGTGAAGAGACCCAGTACTTC.

The chain uses TRBV29-1 and TRBJ2-1; 10 bases are shared with TRBD2. V lost 4 bases, J lost 0 bases, and 9 bases stayed unmatched. Germline V gene lookup returns CDR1 SQVTM and CDR2 ANQGSEA. The CDR3 is 17 amino acids. The CDR3 is CSVAGAIAGGSYNEQFF. CDR3 in DNA: TGCAGCGTTGCCGGTGCTATAGCGGGGGGCTCCTACAATGAGCAGTTCTTC.

This chain connects TRBV2 to TRBJ2-5; weak D call: TRBD2 (6 bases). V lost 8 bases, J lost 1 base, and 11 bases lay in between. The CDR3 loop spans 13 amino acids. The germline V gene encodes CDR1 SNHLY and CDR2 FYNNEI. This CDR3 reads CASRERGQETQYF. The CDR3 nucleotides are TGTGCCAGCCGGGAGAGGGGCCAAGAGACCCAGTACTTC.

The table lists this clone with a few counts. The rearrangement joins TRBV9 to TRBJ2-4, with D perhaps matching TRBD2 (5 bases). V shed 0 bases and J shed 11 bases, with 12 bases lying between them. The CDR3 length is 13 residues. CDR1 SGDLS and CDR2 YYNGEE come from the germline V gene. The CDR3 DNA reads as TGTGCCAGCAGCGTAGTCGGACTCCTAGTTCAGTACTTC. Translation: CASSVVGLLVQYF.

The DNA of the CDR3 is TGTGCCAGCAGCCTAGGAAGTAGGACAGGCCTTCGGGAGCAGTACTTC. Protein product: CASSLGSRTGLREQYF. This chain joins TRBV7-9 and TRBJ2-7, with TRBD1 matching 7 bases. The CDR3 has 16 residues. Germline V gene data show CDR1 as SEHNR and CDR2 as FQNEAQ (reference sequence). The trim removed 5 bases at V and 7 bases at J, leaving 17 bases unmatched. Full variable domain (remainder filled in from reference TRBV7-9 and TRBJ2-7): DTGVSQNPRHKITKRGQNVTFRCDPISEHNRLYWYRQTLGQGPEFLTYFQNEAQLEKSRLLSDRFSAERPKGSFSTLEIQRTEQGDSAMYLCASSLGSRTGLREQYFGPGTRLTVT.

The chain carries TRBV5-1 and TRBJ1-1, with a possible D match to TRBD1 (5 bases). This CDR3 spans 14 amino acids. Germline loops: CDR1 SGHRS, CDR2 YFSETQ. Trimming took 0 bases from V and 3 from J, leaving 9 bases between them. The CDR3 region has the DNA TGCGCCAGCAGCTTGGGAAGGGGCTACACTGAAGCTTTCTTT. This sequence encodes CASSLGRGYTEAFF.

This clone appeared a few times. The DNA of the CDR3 is TGTGCCAGCAGCGTAGGGAAGGGAGGGTGGTATGGCTACACCTTC. It specifies CASSVGKGGWYGYTF. The chain employs TRBV9 and TRBJ1-2; D is unresolved. This CDR3 has 15 amino acids. Germline V gene lookup returns CDR1 SGDLS and CDR2 YYNGEE. Between the trimmed V and J ends, which lost 0 bases and 5 bases, there was a span of 14 bases.

The V and J genes are TRBV6-1 and TRBJ1-1, with a tentative D call TRBD1 (6 bases). Trimming pared 10 bases from V and 1 base from J, leaving 19 bases between. Per the germline V gene, CDR1 is MNHNS and CDR2 is SASEGT. This CDR3 contains 15 residues. Here the CDR3 reads CATLVRGGKNTEAFF. CDR3 DNA: TGTGCCACCCTGGTCAGAGGGGGGAAGAACACTGAAGCTTTCTTT.

This clone occurred a few times. The DNA for the CDR3 is TGTGCCAGCGGATCAGGGGGCACTGAAGCTTTCTTT. It encodes CASGSGGTEAFF. The rearrangement links TRBV7-9 to TRBJ1-1; 7 nucleotides line up with TRBD1. Germline V gives CDR1 SEHNR, CDR2 FQNEAQ (reference sequence). This CDR3 has 12 amino acids. V dropped 8 bases and J dropped 4; count of bases not matched to a gene: 4.

This clone occurred a few times. One end of the junction fails to match germline, which may point to a read error. V and J are TRBV6-5 and TRBJ2-1, with D possibly TRBD2 on 5 matching bases. The CDR3 runs to 14 residues. The V gene's germline CDR1 is MNHEY and CDR2 SVGAGI. In DNA, the CDR3 is TGTGCCAGCAGTGACTCGGCGGGTCACAATGAGCAGTTCTTC. It yields the protein CASSDSAGHNEQFF.

This clone was detected only once. This rearrangement joins TRBV5-6 to TRBJ1-1; TRBD1 matches at 9 bases. Germline V gene lookup returns CDR1 SGHDT and CDR2 YYEEEE. The ends lost 4 bases at V and 1 base at J; junction bases unmatched: 5. This CDR3 comprises 15 residues. CDR3 sequence (DNA): TGTGCCAGCAGCCCCGGGACAGGGACGAACACTGAAGCTTTCTTT. This codes for CASSPGTGTNTEAFF.

V and J are TRBV5-6 and TRBJ2-1, with TRBD1 as a possible D gene (5 bases). V was shortened by 0 bases and J by 2 bases, with 9 bases between the two germline ends. This CDR3 contains 15 residues. Per the germline V gene, CDR1 is SGHDT and CDR2 is YYEEEE. The CDR3 DNA is TGTGCCAGCAGCTTGGCAGGGTTCCCCTACAATGAGCAGTTCTTC. This sequence encodes CASSLAGFPYNEQFF.

The CDR3 nucleotides read TGTGCCAGCAAACCGGGCCTCCCCGACATTCAGTACTTC. Its protein product is CASKPGLPDIQYF. The V and J genes are TRBV6-1 and TRBJ2-4; D is uncertain. V was shortened by 7 bases and J by 8 bases, with 15 bases between the two germline ends. Per germline, CDR1 MNHNS and CDR2 SASEGT. The CDR3 length is 13 residues.

The V call is TRBV4-1, the J call TRBJ2-5; 9 nucleotides match TRBD2. The germline CDR1 and CDR2 sequences are MGHRA and YSYEKL. Losses at the gene ends were 1 base for V and 5 bases for J; bases not matched to a gene: 5. The CDR3 extends over 15 amino acids. The CDR3 spells CASSQVAGEGETQYF. The CDR3, as DNA: TGCGCCAGCAGCCAAGTAGCGGGGGAAGGGGAGACCCAGTACTTC.

This rearrangement joins TRBV15 to TRBJ2-7; no firm D call. This CDR3 spans 14 amino acids. Trimming left V 0 bases short and J 6 bases short, with 12 bases between. Germline lookup yields CDR1 LNHNV and CDR2 YYDKDF (reference sequence). The CDR3 here is CATSRDSVLREQYF. The CDR3 bases are TGTGCCACCAGCAGAGACTCTGTCCTTCGCGAGCAGTACTTC.

The J gene is TRBJ2-7, the V gene TRBV5-1; 12 bases are a match to TRBD1. The germline V gene encodes CDR1 SGHRS and CDR2 YFSETQ. The CDR3 loop spans 15 amino acids. V shed 4 bases, J shed 3 bases, and the junction held 5 bases outside the gene matches. The CDR3 DNA sequence: TGCGCCAGCAGCCACCGGGACAGGGGGCTCTACGAGCAGTACTTC. Its protein is CASSHRDRGLYEQYF.

The chain employs TRBV19 and TRBJ2-7; the match to TRBD1 covers 11 bases. Germline loops: CDR1 LNHDA, CDR2 SQIVND (reference sequence). The CDR3 runs to 15 residues. The V and J ends lost 5 bases and 2 bases, in that order; junction bases with no gene match: 5. The CDR3 protein is CASSARGQGAYEQYF. The CDR3 DNA follows: TGTGCCAGTAGTGCCAGGGGACAGGGGGCCTACGAGCAGTACTTC.

The chain is built from TRBV13 and TRBJ2-7, with a tentative D call TRBD2 (6 bases). This CDR3 has 17 amino acids. V was shortened by 5 bases and J by 0 bases, with 20 bases between the two germline ends. Germline lookup yields CDR1 PRHDT and CDR2 FYEKMQ (reference sequence). The CDR3 protein is CASSSRGSAGRSYEQYF. The CDR3 DNA sequence: TGTGCCAGCAGCAGCCGGGGGTCTGCGGGGCGCTCCTACGAGCAGTACTTC.

This clone was observed a handful of times. Relative to the germline gene, one junction end is altered; a read error may explain this. The chain combines TRBV29-1 with TRBJ1-2, with TRBD1 matching 10 bases. The CDR3 loop spans 13 amino acids. Germline V gene data show CDR1 as SQVTM and CDR2 as ANQGSEA. In nucleotides, the CDR3 is TGCAGCGTAGAAGACAGGGGGCTGGGTGGCTACACCTTC. It translates to CSVEDRGLGGYTF.

The chain is built from TRBV6-1 and TRBJ2-5, with 8 bases lining up with TRBD1. This CDR3 has 14 residues. CDR1 is MNHNS, CDR2 SASEGT, per germline. Losses at the gene ends were 6 bases for V and 5 bases for J; bases not matched to a gene: 8. The CDR3 DNA reads TGTGCCAGCAGCCCCAGGGGGCGGCAGGAGACCCAGTACTTC. Translation: CASSPRGRQETQYF.